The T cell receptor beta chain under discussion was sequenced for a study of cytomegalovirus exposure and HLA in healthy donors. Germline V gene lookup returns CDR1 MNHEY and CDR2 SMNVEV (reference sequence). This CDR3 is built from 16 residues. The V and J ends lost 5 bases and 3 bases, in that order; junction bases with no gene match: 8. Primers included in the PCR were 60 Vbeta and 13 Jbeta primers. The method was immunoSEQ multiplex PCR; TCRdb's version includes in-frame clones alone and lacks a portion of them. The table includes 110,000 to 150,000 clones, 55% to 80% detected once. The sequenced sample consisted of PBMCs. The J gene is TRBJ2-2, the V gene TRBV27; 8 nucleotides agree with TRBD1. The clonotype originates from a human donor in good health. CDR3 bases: TGTGCCAGCAGTCCAGGACAGGGTTGGTACACCGGGGAGCTGTTTTTT. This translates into CASSPGQGWYTGELFF.